This is a list of T cell receptor beta chains from one sample in a study of cytomegalovirus exposure and HLA in healthy donors. Produced via immunoSEQ multiplex PCR; TCRdb's table is partial and in-frame only. The sample consists of about 98,000 clones, around 72% of them appearing once. Sequenced material: PBMCs. These receptors originate from a male donor in good health and CMV-seronegative. CDR3s include the opening cysteine and the closing phenylalanine or tryptophan. D genes are given only for firm matches. Expanded clones are given a class, and other clones once, few, many or no size at all.

V gene	clone size	D gene	CDR3 protein
TRBV19	NA	TRBD1	CASTISGTGLRVSYF
TRBV2	NA	NA	CASSEEQVSGNTIYF
TRBV11-2	few	NA	CASSFFSGLSYEQYF
TRBV5-1	NA	TRBD1	CASSGTGESTDTQYF
TRBV7-2	NA	TRBD1	CASSLGPGGRTGELFF
TRBV13	NA	NA	CASSLGRSSGHSYEQYF
TRBV7-3	once	TRBD1	CASSSGQGAVSGANVLTF
TRBV5-1	NA	TRBD2	CASSWGGGAKGEQYF
TRBV4-3	NA	TRBD2	CASSQDGTSGSTDTQYF
TRBV19	NA	TRBD1	CASSIGRGPYYGYTF
TRBV6-6	NA	TRBD1	CASSYRADRGSYEQYF
TRBV4-2	NA	TRBD2	CASSQEGQREGNEQFF
TRBV7-8	NA	TRBD1	CASSTRRGLGETQYF
TRBV19	NA	TRBD1	CASSLRGSTEAFF
TRBV6-6	few	NA	CASNLSGYTEAFF
TRBV6-1	NA	NA	CASSPVGGELFF
TRBV19	NA	TRBD1	CASSVRGREGYTF
TRBV27	NA	TRBD1	CASNPTGGGGQPQHF
TRBV10-2	once	TRBD2	CASSPVSSGRGTYEQYF
TRBV18	few	TRBD2	CASSPAGRRETSYEQYF
TRBV28	NA	TRBD1	CASRLTGDNQPQHF
TRBV13	NA	TRBD2	CASSFGLAGANEQFF
TRBV10-3	few	NA	CAISDISGAGYEQYF
TRBV6-1	few	NA	CASSVRAPGGGYTF
TRBV14	few	TRBD1	CASSRLRQGTAFF
TRBV2	few	NA	CASSVPHDYSINEQFF
TRBV28	NA	TRBD2	CASSFGGSKNIQYF
TRBV6-5	once	TRBD1	CASRHNRGWHGYTF
TRBV19	NA	TRBD2	CASSIELAGRMLDEQFF
TRBV29-1	NA	NA	CSAGVGYEQYF
TRBV2	once	TRBD1	CASSMAGGDGYTF
TRBV18	NA	TRBD1	CASSPGTGGVQPQHF
TRBV19	NA	TRBD2	CASSPRLAGTTDTQYF
TRBV7-9	once	NA	CASSLGIPGGIFYEQYF
TRBV4-1	NA	TRBD1	CASSQGYRGGTKNTEAFF
TRBV29-1	NA	NA	CSVELLGGDGNTIYF
TRBV27	NA	TRBD1	CASSPGTGRPAFF
TRBV5-6	few	TRBD1	CASSQGQARNQPQHF
TRBV29-1	once	NA	CSVEDSRGPGRFYEQYF
TRBV30	NA	NA	CAWTAGNTIYF
TRBV14	NA	NA	CASSPKGSGLSYEQYF
TRBV5-1	many	NA	CASSLGVGGGTNEKLFF
TRBV7-3	few	TRBD1	CASSTTGTGANVLTF
TRBV9	NA	NA	CASSWSRTGELFF
TRBV28	NA	NA	CASSPPRGYYTDTQYF
TRBV27	NA	NA	CASSAGKSNQPQHF
TRBV2	NA	NA	CASSAGRVLTEAFF
TRBV30	NA	TRBD1	CAWSAPTGRTEAFF
TRBV13	NA	TRBD1	CASSLVGTGVSYEQYF